This T cell receptor (beta chain) was sequenced during a study of T-cell reconstitution after alpha-beta-depleted transplantation in children. This clonotype came up many times. Trimming took 6 bases from V and 11 from J, leaving 17 bases between them. The CDR3 has 11 amino acids. The germline CDR1 and CDR2 sequences are DFQATT and SNEGSKA (reference sequence). A library of TCRbeta sequences, prepared with unique molecular identifiers, was generated. TCRdb recomputed calls from the PCR reads with MiXCR, one row per CDR3 protein. The repertoire holds about 190,000 distinct CDR3 sequences, over 5.5% seen once, with roughly 3% in the top ten.

The sequenced sample was PBMCs from the stem cell graft donor, obtained from the stem cell graft. The V call is TRBV20-1, the J call TRBJ2-7, with a tentative D call TRBD2 (5 bases). The receptor was isolated from a human donor who donated a stem cell graft to a child with Wiskott-Aldrich syndrome. The CDR3 coding sequence is TGCAGTGCCACCCGGGGATCGTGGGAGTACTTC. It specifies CSATRGSWEYF.